The 27 T cell receptor beta chains below all came from one sample that was sequenced in a study of cytomegalovirus exposure and HLA in healthy donors. PCR amplification relied on 60 Vbeta primers (plus 13 Jbeta primers). Data came from immunoSEQ multiplex PCR; TCRdb stores just in-frame clones and leaves some out. Of more than 150,000 clones in the sample, roughly 79% are singletons; the top ten hold roughly 6.4%. Material for sequencing was PBMCs. The receptors shown here come from a middle-aged woman in good health and CMV-seropositive.

The gene calls are TRBV2 and TRBJ1-6; D is unclear. This CDR3 comprises 12 residues. V lost 7 bases to trimming and J lost 10 bases, with 11 bases between them. Per germline, CDR1 SNHLY and CDR2 FYNNEI. The CDR3 protein is CASKRYGSPLHF. CDR3 DNA sequence: TGTGCCAGCAAGCGGTATGGATCACCCCTCCACTTT.

The V and J genes are TRBV7-8 and TRBJ1-1, with D possibly being TRBD1 (6 bases). The CDR3 has 17 amino acids. Between the trimmed V and J ends, which lost 1 base and 0 bases, there was a span of 15 bases. Germline V CDR1 and CDR2: SGHVS, FQNEAQ. The CDR3 bases are TGTGCCAGCAGCTTAGGGGACGCCGGGACATTGAACACTGAAGCTTTCTTT. It codes for CASSLGDAGTLNTEAFF. The full variable domain, completed using reference TRBV7-8 and TRBJ1-1, is GAGVSQSPRYKVAKRGQDVALRCDPISGHVSLFWYQQALGQGPEFLTYFQNEAQLDKSGLPSDRFFAERPEGSVSTLKIQRTQQEDSAVYLCASSLGDAGTLNTEAFFGQGTRLTVV.

The chain links TRBV10-3 to TRBJ2-5, with 10 bases aligning to TRBD1. The CDR3 is made up of 16 amino acids. Per germline, CDR1 ENHRY and CDR2 SYGVKD. V shed 3 bases and J 2 bases; nucleotides not matched to a gene: 6. The CDR3 sequence: CAISDHGTGVQETQYF. The CDR3 DNA sequence: TGTGCCATCAGTGACCACGGGACAGGGGTACAAGAGACCCAGTACTTC.

The chain links TRBV30 to TRBJ2-7; 9 nucleotides agree with TRBD1. Germline values: CDR1 GTSNPN, CDR2 SVGIG (reference sequence). The CDR3 length is 14 residues. J gave up 5 bases and V 7 bases, and 12 bases lay outside the gene matches. In DNA, the CDR3 is TGTGCCTACCAACCGGGACAGGGTTTAGACGAGCAGTACTTC. Amino acids: CAYQPGQGLDEQYF.

This sequence joins TRBV15 and TRBJ2-1, with 8 nucleotides matching TRBD1. Trimming took 5 bases from V and 7 from J; bases not matched to a gene: 10. The CDR3 runs to 15 residues. CDR1 and CDR2 (germline): LNHNV, YYDKDF (reference sequence). The CDR3 nucleotides read TGTGCCACCAGCCGCGACAGGGGTTCCGGGAATGAGCAGTTCTTC. This codes for CATSRDRGSGNEQFF.

In its sample, this clone was seen once. The rearrangement links TRBV7-3 to TRBJ2-1; 10 nucleotides line up with TRBD2. CDR3 size: 16 residues. V shed 5 bases and J 6 bases; nucleotides not matched to a gene: 10. CDR1 is SGHTA, CDR2 FQGTGA, per germline. CDR3 region: CASSSPGLAPSNEQFF. Written as DNA, the CDR3 is TGTGCCAGCAGCAGCCCGGGACTAGCGCCCTCCAATGAGCAGTTCTTC.

Remarks on this clone: Mismatch with germline at one junction end may stem from a read error. V and J are TRBV7-9 and TRBJ1-1; maybe TRBD1 (6 bases). This CDR3 is 16 amino acids long. Per the germline V gene, CDR1 is SEHNR and CDR2 is FQNEAQ (reference sequence). The CDR3 protein is CSSSLPSTGMNTEAFF. Written as DNA, the CDR3 is TGTTCCAGCAGCTTACCCTCAACAGGGATGAACACTGAAGCTTTCTTT.

The V and J genes are TRBV28 and TRBJ1-5; TRBD1 matches at 9 bases. With V trimmed by 6 bases and J by 4 bases, 4 bases remained unmatched. The CDR3 consists of 14 residues. Germline V gene sequence: CDR1 MDHEN, CDR2 SYDVKM. The CDR3 DNA reads as TGTGCCAGCAGCCGGACAGGGGAAAATCAGCCCCAGCATTTT. Translated: CASSRTGENQPQHF.

The V gene is TRBV2, the J gene TRBJ1-1; D is unresolved. Trimming shortened V by 11 bases and J by 4 bases, and 14 bases separated the two germline ends. This CDR3 has 12 amino acids. Looked up from germline, CDR1 is SNHLY and CDR2 is FYNNEI. CDR3 coding DNA: TGTGCCTACCACCGATTGAGCACTGAAGCTTTCTTT. This codes for CAYHRLSTEAFF.

This clone has a handful of counts. The rearrangement links TRBV6-1 to TRBJ1-1; 9 bases align to TRBD1. Germline lookup yields CDR1 MNHNS and CDR2 SASEGT. The CDR3 loop spans 14 amino acids. Germline trimming cut 9 bases from V and 1 base from J; bases unmatched to any gene: 6. This CDR3 reads CASRQGGRNTEAFF. The CDR3 DNA reads TGTGCCAGTCGACAGGGGGGACGGAACACTGAAGCTTTCTTT.

This clone has only a few counts. This chain connects TRBV30 to TRBJ1-3, with 11 bases that match TRBD1. The CDR3 consists of 16 residues. The germline V gene has CDR1 GTSNPN and CDR2 SVGIG (reference sequence). The J segment lost 0 bases and the V segment lost 0 bases, leaving 1 base of the junction unmatched. CDR3 region: CAWSVGQGASGNTIYF. CDR3 coding DNA: TGTGCCTGGAGTGTAGGACAGGGGGCCTCTGGAAACACCATATATTTT.

The CDR3 DNA is TGTGCCAGCAGGCCCGATTTAGCTGGGGCCAACGTCCTGACTTTC. This encodes CASRPDLAGANVLTF. The V gene is TRBV2, the J gene TRBJ2-6; D gene ambiguous. V dropped 6 bases and J dropped 2 bases, with 11 bases sitting between them. CDR3 size: 15 residues. CDR1 and CDR2 from the germline V gene are SNHLY and FYNNEI.

The chain carries TRBV13 and TRBJ2-7; possibly TRBD2 for D (5 bases). Trimming removed 5 bases at V and 0 bases at J, with 8 bases between. This CDR3 contains 13 residues. Germline V gene data show CDR1 as PRHDT and CDR2 as FYEKMQ (reference sequence). CDR3 loop: CASSPDFSYEQYF. The CDR3 region has the DNA TGTGCCAGCAGCCCGGACTTCTCCTACGAGCAGTACTTC.

The chain carries TRBV27 and TRBJ2-7, with no clear D. The CDR3 loop spans 11 amino acids. Germline V lookup: CDR1 MNHEY, CDR2 SMNVEV (reference sequence). Trimming pared 4 bases from V and 2 bases from J, leaving 3 bases between. For the CDR3, the DNA is TGTGCCAGCAGTTATACCTACGAGCAGTACTTC. Protein product: CASSYTYEQYF.

The V call is TRBV4-3, the J call TRBJ2-2; 8 bases line up with TRBD2. CDR3 size: 14 residues. The J segment lost 6 bases and the V segment lost 0 bases, leaving 0 bases of the junction unmatched. CDR1 LGHNA and CDR2 YSLEER come from the germline V gene. CDR3 loop: CASSQEAGAGELFF. CDR3 DNA: TGCGCCAGCAGCCAAGAAGCGGGGGCCGGGGAGCTGTTTTTT.

V usage is TRBV5-1 and J usage is TRBJ2-7, with 10 positions matching TRBD2. The V segment lost 1 base and the J segment 4 bases; nucleotides outside the gene matches: 2. Per germline, CDR1 SGHRS and CDR2 YFSETQ. The CDR3 is 14 amino acids. CDR3 coding DNA: TGCGCCAGCAGCTTGTCGACTAGCGGGTACGAGCAGTACTTC. Residues: CASSLSTSGYEQYF. Together with reference TRBV5-1 and TRBJ2-7, the CDR3 gives the full variable domain: KAGVTQTPRYLIKTRGQQVTLSCSPISGHRSVSWYQQTPGQGLQFLFEYFSETQRNKGNFPGRFSGRQFSNSRSEMNVSTLELGDSALYLCASSLSTSGYEQYFGPGTRLTVT.

The chain employs TRBV7-2 and TRBJ2-3, with 7 bases aligning to TRBD1. V dropped 2 bases and J dropped 0; count of bases not matched to a gene: 5. CDR3 size: 16 residues. Germline CDR1 and CDR2: SGHTA and FQGNSA. The DNA of the CDR3 is TGTGCCAGCAGCTTAAGACAGGGCGGGAGCACAGATACGCAGTATTTT. It is translated as CASSLRQGGSTDTQYF.

V and J are TRBV7-2 and TRBJ2-7; possible D gene TRBD1, 6 bases. CDR3 length: 14 amino acids. CDR1 SGHTA and CDR2 FQGNSA come from the germline V gene. V shed 2 bases and J shed 3 bases, with 11 bases lying between them. The CDR3 loop is CASSLRGSIYEQYF. Here the CDR3 DNA reads TGTGCCAGCAGCTTAAGGGGGTCCATCTACGAGCAGTACTTC.

Comment on this clone: Sequence at one end of the junction differs from germline and may be a read error. The rearrangement joins TRBV7-6 to TRBJ2-6; possible D gene TRBD1, 5 bases. CDR3 length: 14 amino acids. In germline, CDR1 is SGHVS, CDR2 FNYEAQ. CDR3 nucleotide sequence: TGTGCCAGCAGCTTAGATCCTGGGGCCAACGGCCTGACTTTC. Its protein product is CASSLDPGANGLTF. The whole variable domain, remainder taken from reference TRBV7-6 and TRBJ2-6, is GAGVSQSPRYKVTKRGQDVALRCDPISGHVSLYWYRQALGQGPEFLTYFNYEAQQDKSGLPNDRFSAERPEGSISTLTIQRTEQRDSAMYRCASSLDPGANGLTFGAGSRLTVL.

In its sample, this clone was seen a few times. The CDR3 DNA reads TGTGTCAAGCAGAACGCGGCATACGAGCAGTACTTC. It codes for CVKQNAAYEQYF. The chain couples TRBV6-6 to TRBJ2-7; no reliable D call. The CDR3 is made up of 12 amino acids. The V gene's germline CDR1 is MNHNY and CDR2 SVGAGI (reference sequence).

The CDR3 nucleotides are TGTGCCAGCAGCTTAGCGGGACAGAGTAATGAAAAACTGTTTTTT. The encoded protein is CASSLAGQSNEKLFF. The chain links TRBV11-2 to TRBJ1-4, with TRBD1 matching over 7 bases. The V gene end was trimmed by 1 base and the J gene end by 4 bases; junction bases not matched to a gene: 3. Per the germline V gene, CDR1 is SGHAT and CDR2 is FQNNGV. The CDR3 has 15 residues.

The chain couples TRBV4-1 to TRBJ1-3, with D unresolved. The CDR3 has 16 amino acids. The germline CDR1 and CDR2 sequences are MGHRA and YSYEKL. The V gene lost 0 bases and the J gene lost 0 bases, with 9 bases spanning the gap. The CDR3 nucleotides are TGCGCCAGCAGCCAAGACTCGGGTTTCTCTGGAAACACCATATATTTT. Translating gives CASSQDSGFSGNTIYF.

This clone was observed a single time. One end of the junction fails to match germline, which may point to a read error. CDR3 sequence reads: CSSSRDIYEQYF. The CDR3, as DNA: TGTTCCAGCAGCCGCGACATCTACGAGCAGTACTTC. This chain joins TRBV7-9 and TRBJ2-7; D remains ambiguous. CDR1 and CDR2 from the germline V gene are SEHNR and FQNEAQ (reference sequence). The CDR3 runs to 12 residues. Together with reference TRBV7-9 and TRBJ2-7, the CDR3 gives the full variable domain: DTGVSQNPRHKITKRGQNVTFRCDPISEHNRLYWYRQTLGQGPEFLTYFQNEAQLEKSRLLSDRFSAERPKGSFSTLEIQRTEQGDSAMYLCSSSRDIYEQYFGPGTRLTVT.

The genes are TRBV7-3 and TRBJ2-6; no clear D gene. This CDR3 is 13 amino acids long. Deletions cut 5 bases from V and 4 bases from J, with 6 bases between. Germline V gene lookup returns CDR1 SGHTA and CDR2 FQGTGA. For the CDR3, the DNA is TGTGCCAGCAGCCTGAGGGGGGCCAACGTCCTGACTTTC. This gives the protein CASSLRGANVLTF. Full variable domain (rest looked up from reference TRBV7-3 and TRBJ2-6): GAGVSQTPSNKVTEKGKYVELRCDPISGHTALYWYRQSLGQGPEFLIYFQGTGAADDSGLPNDRFFAVRPEGSVSTLKIQRTERGDSAVYLCASSLRGANVLTFGAGSRLTVL.

In its sample, this clone was seen a few times. The genes are TRBV7-3 and TRBJ1-1; D is unclear. V gave up 4 bases and J gave up 5 bases, with 17 bases separating them. The CDR3 runs 15 residues. Germline V gene lookup returns CDR1 SGHTA and CDR2 FQGTGA. The CDR3 region is CASSSTGGPFTEAFF. In nucleotides, the CDR3 is TGTGCCAGCAGCTCCACTGGAGGCCCCTTTACTGAAGCTTTCTTT.

J is TRBJ1-6 and V is TRBV5-4; no clear D gene. Germline V gives CDR1 SGHNT, CDR2 YYREEE (reference sequence). Trimming shortened V by 1 base and J by 3 bases, and 5 bases separated the two germline ends. The CDR3 is 14 residues long. The CDR3 nucleotides read TGTGCCAGCAGCTTGCCCGTCTATAATTCACCCCTCCACTTT. Amino acid sequence: CASSLPVYNSPLHF. The whole variable domain, filled in from reference TRBV5-4 and TRBJ1-6, reads ETGVTQSPTHLIKTRGQQVTLRCSSQSGHNTVSWYQQALGQGPQFIFQYYREEENGRGNFPPRFSGLQFPNYSSELNVNALELDDSALYLCASSLPVYNSPLHFGNGTRLTVT.

The chain employs TRBV9 and TRBJ1-5, with no clear D. The V end was cut by 0 bases, the J end by 9 bases, with 13 bases between. Germline CDR1 SGDLS, CDR2 YYNGEE. This CDR3 has 14 residues. The CDR3: CASSVGSEGRPQHF. The CDR3 region has the DNA TGTGCCAGCAGCGTAGGTAGCGAGGGCAGGCCCCAGCATTTT.